This TCR beta chain was retrieved from a study of identical twins. TCRdb passed the 5' RACE reads through MiXCR, listing each CDR3 protein once. The table includes 420,000 or so distinct CDR3 sequences, less than 20% detected once. The CDR3 totals 15 residues. Germline assignment: CDR1 SGHVS and CDR2 FNYEAQ. V lost 6 bases, J lost 0 bases, and 5 bases stayed unmatched. V usage is TRBV7-6 and J usage is TRBJ2-7, with 10 bases that match TRBD1. The sequenced material came from naive T cells sorted from blood. The TCR comes from a man in his forties or fifties in good health. The chain's CDR3 is CASSYGTGDSYEQYF. CDR3 coding DNA: TGTGCCAGCAGTTACGGGACAGGGGACTCCTACGAGCAGTACTTC.